This T cell receptor (beta chain) was sequenced in a study of CD8 T cells in Susac syndrome. General observations from the study: The authors acknowledged that their TCR sequencing and HLA analysis involved a relatively small number of individuals.

Comment on this clonotype: Its antigen is unidentified.

Blood CD8+ and CD4+ T cells underwent high-throughput TCR beta sequencing. Control patients had untreated stable or active relapsing-remitting multiple sclerosis by revised McDonald criteria. This CDR3 has 16 amino acids. The ends lost 3 bases at V and 5 bases at J; junction bases unmatched: 13. Germline values: CDR1 SGHDT, CDR2 YYEEEE. RNA in amounts of about 0.5 to 1 ug was reverse transcribed with random hexamers. Across 54 Vbeta and 13 Jbeta, immunoSEQ multiplex PCR amplified TCR beta CDR3. TCRdb fed the immunoSEQ multiplex PCR reads into MiXCR, producing one record per CDR3 protein. The sample shows approximately 200,000 distinct CDR3 sequences, 92% of them seen only once.

The specimen was CD8+ T cells from PBMCs. The chain combines TRBV5-6 with TRBJ2-5; 7 bases agree with TRBD2. This TCR was sampled from a human donor with multiple sclerosis. DNA of the CDR3: TGTGCCAGCAGCTCCGGTGTATCTCCCGGGGGGGAGACCCAGTACTTC. This codes for CASSSGVSPGGETQYF.